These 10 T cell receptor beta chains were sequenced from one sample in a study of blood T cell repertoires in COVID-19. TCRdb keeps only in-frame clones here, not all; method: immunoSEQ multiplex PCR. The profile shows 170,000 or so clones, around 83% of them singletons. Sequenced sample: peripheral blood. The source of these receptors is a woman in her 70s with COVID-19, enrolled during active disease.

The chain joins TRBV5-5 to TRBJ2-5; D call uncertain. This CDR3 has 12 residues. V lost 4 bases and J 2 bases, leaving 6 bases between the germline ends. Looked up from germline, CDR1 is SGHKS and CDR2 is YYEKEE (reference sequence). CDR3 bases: TGTGCCAGCAGCGTCGGGCAAGAGACCCAGTACTTC. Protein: CASSVGQETQYF.

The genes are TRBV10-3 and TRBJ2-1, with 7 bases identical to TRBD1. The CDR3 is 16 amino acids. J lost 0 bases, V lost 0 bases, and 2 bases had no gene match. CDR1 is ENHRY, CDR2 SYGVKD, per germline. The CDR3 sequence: CAISESDRLSYNEQFF. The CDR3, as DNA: TGTGCCATCAGTGAGTCGGACAGGCTCTCCTACAATGAGCAGTTCTTC.

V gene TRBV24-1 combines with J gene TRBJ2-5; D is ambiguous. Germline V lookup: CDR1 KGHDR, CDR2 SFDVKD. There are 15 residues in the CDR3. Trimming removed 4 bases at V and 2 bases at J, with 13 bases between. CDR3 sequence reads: CATSDHPLRQETQYF. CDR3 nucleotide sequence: TGTGCCACCAGTGACCACCCCCTCAGACAAGAGACCCAGTACTTC.

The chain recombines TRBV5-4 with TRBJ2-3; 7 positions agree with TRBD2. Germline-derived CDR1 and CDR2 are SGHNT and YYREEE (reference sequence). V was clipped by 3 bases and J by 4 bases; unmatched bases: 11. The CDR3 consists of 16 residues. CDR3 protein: CASSSPLGGWADTQYF. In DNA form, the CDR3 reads TGTGCCAGCAGCTCACCACTGGGGGGGTGGGCAGATACGCAGTATTTT.

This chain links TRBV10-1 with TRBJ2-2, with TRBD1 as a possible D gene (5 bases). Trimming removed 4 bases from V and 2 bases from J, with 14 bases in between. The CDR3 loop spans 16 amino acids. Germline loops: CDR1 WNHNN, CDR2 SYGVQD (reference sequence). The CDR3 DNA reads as TGCGCCAGCAGTGTAGGGTACAGGTCAAACACCGGGGAGCTGTTTTTT. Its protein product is CASSVGYRSNTGELFF.

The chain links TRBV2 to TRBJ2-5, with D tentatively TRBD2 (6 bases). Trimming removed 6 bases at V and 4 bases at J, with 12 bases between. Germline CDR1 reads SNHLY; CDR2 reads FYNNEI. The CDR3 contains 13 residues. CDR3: CASSLGGLETQYF. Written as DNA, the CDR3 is TGTGCCAGCAGCTTGGGAGGTCTAGAGACCCAGTACTTC.

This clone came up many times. The CDR3 sequence is CASSPLQGVSGNTIYF. The CDR3 coding sequence is TGTGCCAGCAGCCCGCTACAGGGGGTCTCTGGAAACACCATATATTTT. The J gene is TRBJ1-3, the V gene TRBV11-2; 8 nucleotides align to TRBD1. V was pared by 5 bases and J by 0 bases, with 6 bases of the junction left unmatched. This CDR3 region has 16 residues. In germline, CDR1 is SGHAT, CDR2 FQNNGV. The whole variable domain, filled in from reference TRBV11-2 and TRBJ1-3, reads EAGVAQSPRYKIIEKRQSVAFWCNPISGHATLYWYQQILGQGPKLLIQFQNNGVVDDSQLPKDRFSAERLKGVDSTLKIQPAKLEDSAVYLCASSPLQGVSGNTIYFGEGSWLTVV.

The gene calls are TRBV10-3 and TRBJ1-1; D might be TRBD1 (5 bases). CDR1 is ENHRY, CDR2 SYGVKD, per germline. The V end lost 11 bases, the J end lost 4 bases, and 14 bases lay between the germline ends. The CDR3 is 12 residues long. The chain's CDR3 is CAGGGTPTEAFF. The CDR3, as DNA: TGTGCCGGGGGGGGGACCCCCACTGAAGCTTTCTTT.

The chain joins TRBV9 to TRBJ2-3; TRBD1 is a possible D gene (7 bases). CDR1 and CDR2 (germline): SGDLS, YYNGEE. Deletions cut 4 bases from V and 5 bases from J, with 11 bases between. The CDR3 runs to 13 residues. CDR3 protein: CASSPQGGDTQYF. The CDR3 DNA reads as TGTGCCAGCAGCCCCCAGGGGGGAGATACGCAGTATTTT.

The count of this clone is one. The CDR3 here is CSAGLADTQYF. The DNA of the CDR3 is TGCAGTGCTGGACTAGCAGATACGCAGTATTTT. This chain links TRBV20-1 with TRBJ2-3, with TRBD2 identical over 7 bases. V lost 5 bases and J lost 4; bases outside the gene matches: 0. The length of the CDR3 is 11 residues. Germline assignment: CDR1 DFQATT and CDR2 SNEGSKA (reference sequence).